These 31 T cell receptor beta chains were all obtained from the same sample, sequenced in a study of beta chain features in type 1 diabetes. Expressed TCRB transcripts were sequenced, since all the RNA that had been isolated was reverse transcribed. Sequenced by immunoSEQ multiplex PCR; TCRdb stores in-frame clones only, minus some. The sample has around 240,000 clones, around 68% seen once. The sample consisted of naive CD4+ T cells from blood. Receptors originate from a young man in good health.

For this clone: The sample holds other DNA sequences that translate to the same CDR3. The CDR3 sequence: CASSLAGGNEQFF. Here the CDR3 DNA reads TGTGCCAGCAGCTTAGCCGGAGGGAATGAGCAGTTCTTC. V usage is TRBV7-9 and J usage is TRBJ2-1; tentative D call: TRBD2 (6 bases). The CDR3 loop spans 13 amino acids. V shed 0 bases and J shed 7 bases, with 7 bases lying between them. Germline CDR1 SEHNR, CDR2 FQNEAQ (reference sequence). Looking up the rest from reference TRBV7-9 and TRBJ2-1 gives the full variable domain: DTGVSQNPRHKITKRGQNVTFRCDPISEHNRLYWYRQTLGQGPEFLTYFQNEAQLEKSRLLSDRFSAERPKGSFSTLEIQRTEQGDSAMYLCASSLAGGNEQFFGPGTRLTVL.

This rearrangement joins TRBV29-1 to TRBJ1-2; D remains unclear. V gave up 3 bases and J gave up 8 bases, with 10 bases separating them. Germline lookup yields CDR1 SQVTM and CDR2 ANQGSEA. There are 11 residues in the CDR3. CDR3 sequence (DNA): TGCAGCGTTGAGGGGAGCTTCGGCTACACCTTC. It specifies CSVEGSFGYTF.

The rearrangement uses TRBV30 and TRBJ2-6; D unresolved. The CDR3 has 17 residues. V lost 3 bases, J lost 2 bases, and 17 bases lay in between. Looked up from germline, CDR1 is GTSNPN and CDR2 is SVGIG (reference sequence). This chain's CDR3 is CAWSRGVVPPGANVLTF. The CDR3 DNA is TGTGCCTGGAGCCGAGGCGTAGTCCCCCCTGGGGCCAACGTCCTGACTTTC.

This chain connects TRBV6-5 to TRBJ2-7; 8 bases match TRBD1. The CDR3 consists of 14 residues. The ends lost 5 bases at V and 5 bases at J; junction bases unmatched: 8. Germline V lookup: CDR1 MNHEY, CDR2 SVGAGI. CDR3: CASSTRTGKDEQYF. The DNA of the CDR3 is TGTGCCAGCAGTACCCGGACAGGGAAGGACGAGCAGTACTTC.

This clone was picked up a small number of times. In DNA, the CDR3 is TGCAGCGTCGCAGTGAACAGGGGAGAGACCCAGTACTTC. This encodes CSVAVNRGETQYF. This rearrangement joins TRBV29-1 to TRBJ2-5; 7 nucleotides agree with TRBD1. The length of the CDR3 is 13 residues. CDR1 is SQVTM and CDR2 is ANQGSEA in the germline V gene. With V trimmed by 6 bases and J by 4 bases, 8 bases remained unmatched.

The chain couples TRBV15 to TRBJ1-1; D is perhaps TRBD1 (6 bases). V lost 3 bases, J lost 1 base, and 12 bases lay in between. The germline V gene encodes CDR1 LNHNV and CDR2 YYDKDF (reference sequence). The CDR3 is made up of 15 amino acids. CDR3 nucleotides: TGTGCCACCAGCAGGGTACAGGGCTCGAACACTGAAGCTTTCTTT. Amino acid sequence: CATSRVQGSNTEAFF.

This chain links TRBV29-1 with TRBJ2-1; TRBD2 aligns across 9 bases. CDR1 SQVTM and CDR2 ANQGSEA come from the germline V gene. There are 16 residues in the CDR3. Germline trimming cut 4 bases from V and 7 bases from J; bases unmatched to any gene: 14. In nucleotides, the CDR3 is TGCAGCGTTGGAGACCTAGCGGGAACGGGTGGGAATGAGCAGTTCTTC. Translated, it gives CSVGDLAGTGGNEQFF.

The J gene is TRBJ2-4, the V gene TRBV7-9, with D possibly matching TRBD2 (6 bases). Trimming cost V 6 bases and J 6 bases, with 18 bases left between them. Germline V gene data show CDR1 as SEHNR and CDR2 as FQNEAQ (reference sequence). CDR3 size: 15 residues. The CDR3 loop is CASRFTGSTSNIQYF. CDR3 DNA: TGTGCCAGCAGATTCACCGGGAGCACCTCAAACATTCAGTACTTC.

This chain links TRBV9 with TRBJ2-7, with 7 bases lining up with TRBD1. The CDR3 totals 15 residues. Germline V CDR1 and CDR2: SGDLS, YYNGEE. The V segment lost 3 bases and the J segment 6 bases; nucleotides outside the gene matches: 12. The CDR3 coding sequence is TGTGCCAGCAGCGCAGAGGGGGCCCTCGGTGGCGAGCAGTACTTC. This gives the protein CASSAEGALGGEQYF.

The chain combines TRBV29-1 with TRBJ2-7; D gene uncertain. CDR1 is SQVTM, CDR2 ANQGSEA, per germline. Trimming pared 2 bases from V and 5 bases from J, leaving 10 bases between. The CDR3 length is 12 residues. The CDR3: CSVETPGNEQYF. The DNA for the CDR3 is TGCAGCGTTGAAACGCCTGGGAACGAGCAGTACTTC.

A few counts support this clone. The chain links TRBV14 to TRBJ2-1, with 9 bases lining up with TRBD2. Germline CDR1 is SGHDN and CDR2 is FVKESK. Trimming at V came to 0 bases and at J to 8 bases, leaving 17 bases not matched to a gene. The length of the CDR3 is 19 residues. The CDR3 loop reads CASSQDWRAGGPSADEQFF. CDR3 coding DNA: TGTGCCAGCAGCCAAGATTGGCGGGCGGGAGGGCCGTCCGCCGATGAGCAGTTCTTC.

This clone showed up just once. The chain joins TRBV30 to TRBJ2-5, with TRBD2 identical over 8 bases. This CDR3 spans 13 amino acids. Germline V gene lookup returns CDR1 GTSNPN and CDR2 SVGIG (reference sequence). Trimming cost V 5 bases and J 3 bases; bases outside gene matches: 5. Here the CDR3 DNA reads TGTGCCTGGCAGCGGGGGACAAAAGAGACCCAGTACTTC. It is translated as CAWQRGTKETQYF.

This rearrangement joins TRBV9 to TRBJ2-3; D is perhaps TRBD1 or TRBD2 (5 bases each). The CDR3 is made up of 15 amino acids. Trimming left V 0 bases short and J 4 bases short, with 12 bases between. CDR1 is SGDLS and CDR2 is YYNGEE in the germline V gene. This CDR3 reads CASSVGLGAADTQYF. CDR3 sequence (DNA): TGTGCCAGCAGCGTAGGCCTCGGGGCGGCAGATACGCAGTATTTT. The full variable domain, completed using reference TRBV9 and TRBJ2-3, is DSGVTQTPKHLITATGQRVTLRCSPRSGDLSVYWYQQSLDQGLQFLIQYYNGEERAKGNILERFSAQQFPDLHSELNLSSLELGDSALYFCASSVGLGAADTQYFGPGTRLTVL.

The table lists this clone with a few counts. The chain employs TRBV29-1 and TRBJ2-1; no clear D gene. This CDR3 has 13 residues. The germline V gene encodes CDR1 SQVTM and CDR2 ANQGSEA. Trimming shortened V by 8 bases and J by 7 bases, and 18 bases separated the two germline ends. CDR3 sequence reads: CSLLGGIGNEQFF. Written as DNA, the CDR3 is TGCAGCCTATTGGGCGGTATCGGTAATGAGCAGTTCTTC.

The chain carries TRBV1 and TRBJ1-1. TRBV1 is designated a pseudogene. The CDR3 is 16 amino acids. CDR3 bases: TGCACCAGCAGCCAAGATCCCCGAGGGACCGGCACTGAAGCTTTCTTT. Translation: CTSSQDPRGTGTEAFF.

In its sample, this clone was seen a few times. V usage is TRBV29-1 and J usage is TRBJ2-3; the D gene is possibly TRBD2 (5 bases). Trimming removed 6 bases from V and 4 bases from J, with 11 bases in between. Germline CDR1 SQVTM, CDR2 ANQGSEA. The CDR3 is 12 amino acids. DNA of the CDR3: TGCAGCGTCGGGATCCCACCAGATACGCAGTATTTT. Translation: CSVGIPPDTQYF.

The genes are TRBV2 and TRBJ1-6; D might be TRBD1 (6 bases). The CDR3 totals 14 residues. From germline, CDR1 is SNHLY and CDR2 FYNNEI. The germline V and J ends were trimmed by 5 bases and 5 bases, with 10 bases remaining between them. In nucleotides, the CDR3 is TGTGCCAGCAGTACGGACAGCAATAATTCACCCCTCCACTTT. Protein product: CASSTDSNNSPLHF.

This chain joins TRBV4-3 and TRBJ2-5; 13 nucleotides agree with TRBD2. Germline-derived CDR1 and CDR2 are LGHNA and YSLEER. The V segment lost 1 base and the J segment 7 bases; nucleotides outside the gene matches: 6. The CDR3 extends over 16 amino acids. CDR3 nucleotide sequence: TGCGCCAGCAGCCAAGGGACTAGCGGGAGTCGATCGACCCAGTACTTC. It codes for CASSQGTSGSRSTQYF.

The chain links TRBV2 to TRBJ1-5, with TRBD1 as a possible D gene (6 bases). The CDR3 runs to 14 residues. Germline CDR1 SNHLY, CDR2 FYNNEI. Trimming shortened V by 6 bases and J by 0 bases, and 9 bases separated the two germline ends. CDR3 bases: TGTGCCAGCAGCACAGGGTATAGCAATCAGCCCCAGCATTTT. Translating gives CASSTGYSNQPQHF.

The rearrangement uses TRBV30 and TRBJ1-1; D uncertain. CDR1 and CDR2 from the germline V gene are GTSNPN and SVGIG (reference sequence). This CDR3 has 12 amino acids. V dropped 3 bases and J dropped 1 base, with 6 bases sitting between them. The CDR3, as DNA: TGTGCCTGGAGATTTGAGAACACTGAAGCTTTCTTT. Translation gives CAWRFENTEAFF.

The chain is built from TRBV30 and TRBJ1-5; 7 bases fit TRBD1. Germline loops: CDR1 GTSNPN, CDR2 SVGIG (reference sequence). This CDR3 region has 13 residues. The trim removed 1 base at V and 11 bases at J, leaving 8 bases unmatched. CDR3 sequence (DNA): TGTGCCTGGAGTGGGGAAGGGGGCAAGTCCCAGCATTTT. Amino acid sequence: CAWSGEGGKSQHF.

This clone was observed a single time. The chain has TRBV30 and TRBJ2-1, with TRBD1 matching over 8 bases. J lost 4 bases, V lost 0 bases, and 8 bases had no gene match. CDR3 length: 16 amino acids. Germline CDR1 is GTSNPN and CDR2 is SVGIG (reference sequence). The CDR3 loop reads CAWSVQGGGPYNEQFF. DNA of the CDR3: TGTGCCTGGAGTGTACAGGGGGGAGGACCGTACAATGAGCAGTTCTTC.

The chain is built from TRBV7-7 and TRBJ2-1; D is possibly TRBD1 (6 bases). The germline CDR1 and CDR2 sequences are SSHAT and FNYEAQ (reference sequence). V was pared by 5 bases and J by 1 base, with 12 bases between. The CDR3 spans 15 residues. DNA of the CDR3: TGTGCCAGCAGCATCGGGACACCGTCCTACAATGAGCAGTTCTTC. Its translation: CASSIGTPSYNEQFF.

This clone was counted only a few times. This chain links TRBV5-6 with TRBJ2-1, with D possibly TRBD2 on 6 matching bases. The CDR3 is 13 residues long. V lost 4 bases, J lost 7 bases, and 12 bases lay in between. In germline, CDR1 is SGHDT, CDR2 YYEEEE. The CDR3 here is CASSPRAGNEQFF. In nucleotides, the CDR3 is TGTGCCAGCAGCCCCCGCGCGGGAAATGAGCAGTTCTTC.

This chain connects TRBV19 to TRBJ2-1, with unresolved D. The CDR3 sequence is 15 residues long. V was cut by 10 bases and J by 6 bases, with 22 bases left in between. Germline V gene sequence: CDR1 LNHDA, CDR2 SQIVND (reference sequence). The CDR3 protein is CATQKASPGRNEQFF. CDR3 nucleotide sequence: TGTGCCACCCAAAAGGCTTCCCCCGGGCGCAATGAGCAGTTCTTC.

The rearrangement links TRBV7-2 to TRBJ2-5; D remains ambiguous. Trimming removed 3 bases at V and 5 bases at J, with 13 bases between. Germline V gene data show CDR1 as SGHTA and CDR2 as FQGNSA. The CDR3 is made up of 14 amino acids. CDR3 amino acids: CASSFSGRWETQYF. In DNA form, the CDR3 reads TGTGCCAGCAGCTTCTCCGGGCGTTGGGAGACCCAGTACTTC. Together with reference TRBV7-2 and TRBJ2-5, the CDR3 gives the full variable domain: GAGVSQSPSNKVTEKGKDVELRCDPISGHTALYWYRQSLGQGLEFLIYFQGNSAPDKSGLPSDRFSAERTGGSVSTLTIQRTQQEDSAVYLCASSFSGRWETQYFGPGTRLLVL.

The chain employs TRBV13 and TRBJ1-3; no clear D gene. The CDR3 covers 13 residues. V was pared by 5 bases and J by 3 bases, with 8 bases between. Germline V gene lookup returns CDR1 PRHDT and CDR2 FYEKMQ (reference sequence). The CDR3 loop reads CASSQQDGNTIYF. The CDR3 coding sequence is TGTGCCAGCAGCCAGCAAGATGGAAACACCATATATTTT.

On this clone: At the DNA level, this CDR3 is encoded by other sequences in the same sample as well. The rearrangement links TRBV9 to TRBJ2-3, with D uncertain. V gave up 0 bases and J gave up 5 bases, with 4 bases separating them. Germline lookup yields CDR1 SGDLS and CDR2 YYNGEE. CDR3 size: 12 residues. CDR3 in DNA: TGTGCCAGCAGCGTAGTTGGAGATACGCAGTATTTT. Residues: CASSVVGDTQYF.

Here the CDR3 DNA reads TGTGCCAGCAGCTTAAGCCCCTATCAGCCCCAGCATTTT. This encodes CASSLSPYQPQHF. The chain joins TRBV7-2 to TRBJ1-5; no definite D call. V shed 2 bases and J shed 5 bases, with 7 bases lying between them. From germline, CDR1 is SGHTA and CDR2 FQGNSA. This CDR3 is built from 13 residues. The whole variable domain, filled in from reference TRBV7-2 and TRBJ1-5, reads GAGVSQSPSNKVTEKGKDVELRCDPISGHTALYWYRQSLGQGLEFLIYFQGNSAPDKSGLPSDRFSAERTGGSVSTLTIQRTQQEDSAVYLCASSLSPYQPQHFGDGTRLSIL.

This CDR3 is CASRHPPGQGPSEQYF. CDR3 in DNA: TGTGCCAGCAGGCACCCGCCGGGACAGGGACCTTCCGAGCAGTACTTC. This rearrangement joins TRBV2 to TRBJ2-7, with 9 positions matching TRBD1. The CDR3 sequence is 16 residues long. V shed 6 bases, J shed 6 bases, and the junction held 15 bases outside the gene matches. Germline V gene sequence: CDR1 SNHLY, CDR2 FYNNEI.

The V gene is TRBV6-5, the J gene TRBJ2-5, with D perhaps assigned TRBD1 or TRBD2 (6 bases each). The CDR3 contains 15 residues. Germline loops: CDR1 MNHEY, CDR2 SVGAGI. V dropped 7 bases and J dropped 4 bases, with 19 bases sitting between them. CDR3 nucleotide sequence: TGTGCCAGCACCACGTGGCTGGGGGGCTTAGAGACCCAGTACTTC. This codes for CASTTWLGGLETQYF.